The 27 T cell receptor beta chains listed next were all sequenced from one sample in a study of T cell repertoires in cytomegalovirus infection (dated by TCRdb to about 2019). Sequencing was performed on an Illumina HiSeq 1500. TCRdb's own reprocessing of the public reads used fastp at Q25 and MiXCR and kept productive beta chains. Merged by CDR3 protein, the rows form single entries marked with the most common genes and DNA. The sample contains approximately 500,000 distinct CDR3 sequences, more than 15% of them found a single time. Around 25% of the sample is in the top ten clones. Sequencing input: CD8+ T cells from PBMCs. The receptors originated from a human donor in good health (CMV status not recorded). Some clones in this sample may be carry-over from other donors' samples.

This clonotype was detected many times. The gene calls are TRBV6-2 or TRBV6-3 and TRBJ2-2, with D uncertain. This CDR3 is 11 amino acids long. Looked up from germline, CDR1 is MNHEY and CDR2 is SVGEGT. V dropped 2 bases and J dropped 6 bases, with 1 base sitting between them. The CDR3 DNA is TGTGCCAGCAGTTACCCCGGGGAGCTGTTTTTT. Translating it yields CASSYPGELFF.

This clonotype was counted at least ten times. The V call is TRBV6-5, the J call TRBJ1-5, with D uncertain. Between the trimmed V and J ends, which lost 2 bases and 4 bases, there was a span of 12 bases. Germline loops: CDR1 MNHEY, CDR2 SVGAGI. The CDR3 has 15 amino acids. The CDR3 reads CASSYRIGRNQPQHF. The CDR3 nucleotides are TGTGCCAGCAGTTACAGGATAGGGAGGAATCAGCCCCAGCATTTT.

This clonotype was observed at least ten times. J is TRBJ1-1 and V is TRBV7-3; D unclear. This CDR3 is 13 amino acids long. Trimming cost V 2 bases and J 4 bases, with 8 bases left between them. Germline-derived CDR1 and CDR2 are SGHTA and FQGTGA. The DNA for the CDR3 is TGTGCCAGCAGCTTAGTCGGGTCCACTGAAGCTTTCTTT. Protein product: CASSLVGSTEAFF. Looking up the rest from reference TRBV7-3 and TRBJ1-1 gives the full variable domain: GAGVSQTPSNKVTEKGKYVELRCDPISGHTALYWYRQSLGQGPEFLIYFQGTGAADDSGLPNDRFFAVRPEGSVSTLKIQRTERGDSAVYLCASSLVGSTEAFFGQGTRLTVV.

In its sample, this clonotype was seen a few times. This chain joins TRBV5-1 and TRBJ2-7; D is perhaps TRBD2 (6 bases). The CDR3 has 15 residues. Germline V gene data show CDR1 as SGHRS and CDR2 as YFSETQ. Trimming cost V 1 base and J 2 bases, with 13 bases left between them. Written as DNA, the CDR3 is TGCGCCAGCAGCTTGTATGGCGGGAAGACCTACGAGCAGTACTTC. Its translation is CASSLYGGKTYEQYF.

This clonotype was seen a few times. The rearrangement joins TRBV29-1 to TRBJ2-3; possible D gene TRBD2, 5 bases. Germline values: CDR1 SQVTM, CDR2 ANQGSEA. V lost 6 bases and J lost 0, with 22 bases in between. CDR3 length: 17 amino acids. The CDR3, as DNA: TGCAGCGTCGTCGGTCGGGGTCCCGGCGGTAGCACAGATACGCAGTATTTT. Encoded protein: CSVVGRGPGGSTDTQYF.

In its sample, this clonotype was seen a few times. Here the CDR3 reads CASSESAGRRNGYTF. As DNA, the CDR3 is TGCGCCAGCAGTGAGTCAGCAGGGCGTAGGAATGGCTACACCTTC. J is TRBJ1-2 and V is TRBV10-2, with D possibly TRBD1 on 5 matching bases. The V gene lost 0 bases and the J gene lost 6 bases, with 14 bases spanning the gap. The CDR3 spans 15 residues. Germline values: CDR1 WSHSY, CDR2 SAAADI.

The CDR3 sequence is CASSLSRAEQYF. CDR3 coding DNA: TGTGCCAGCAGCTTAAGCAGGGCTGAGCAGTACTTC. The J gene is TRBJ2-7, the V gene TRBV7-9, with a possible D match to TRBD1 (5 bases). The CDR3 runs 12 residues. V was clipped by 2 bases and J by 7 bases, with 9 bases between them. Germline V gene sequence: CDR1 SEHNR, CDR2 FQNEAQ (reference sequence).

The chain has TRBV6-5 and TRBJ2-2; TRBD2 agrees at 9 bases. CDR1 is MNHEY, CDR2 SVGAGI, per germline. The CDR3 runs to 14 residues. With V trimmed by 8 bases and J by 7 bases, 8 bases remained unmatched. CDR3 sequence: CASQGSGGFGELFF. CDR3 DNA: TGTGCCAGCCAGGGTAGCGGGGGATTCGGGGAGCTGTTTTTT.

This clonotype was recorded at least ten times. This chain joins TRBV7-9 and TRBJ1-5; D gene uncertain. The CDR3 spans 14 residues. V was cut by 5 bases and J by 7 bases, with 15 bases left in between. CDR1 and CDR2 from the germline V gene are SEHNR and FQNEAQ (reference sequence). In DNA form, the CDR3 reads TGTGCCAGCAGCCACCCTCTGGAGGACCAGCCCCAGCATTTT. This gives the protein CASSHPLEDQPQHF.

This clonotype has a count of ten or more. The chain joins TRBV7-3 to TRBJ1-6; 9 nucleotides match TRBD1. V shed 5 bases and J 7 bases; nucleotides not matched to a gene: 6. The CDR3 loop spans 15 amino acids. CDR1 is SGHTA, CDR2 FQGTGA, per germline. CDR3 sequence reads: CASSESGQGNSPLHF. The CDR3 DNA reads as TGTGCCAGCAGCGAAAGTGGACAGGGGAATTCACCCCTCCACTTT.

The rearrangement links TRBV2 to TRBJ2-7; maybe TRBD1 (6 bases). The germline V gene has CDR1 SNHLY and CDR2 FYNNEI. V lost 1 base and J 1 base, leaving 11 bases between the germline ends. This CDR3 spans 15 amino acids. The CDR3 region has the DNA TGTGCCAGCAGTGAAGAGGGGGTCGGATCCTACGAGCAGTACTTC. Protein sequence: CASSEEGVGSYEQYF.

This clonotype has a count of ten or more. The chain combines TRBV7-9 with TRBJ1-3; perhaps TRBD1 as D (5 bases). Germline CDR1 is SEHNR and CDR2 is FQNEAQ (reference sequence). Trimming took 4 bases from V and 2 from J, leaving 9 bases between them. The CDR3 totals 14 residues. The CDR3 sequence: CASSSVGAGNTIYF. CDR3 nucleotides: TGTGCCAGCAGCTCCGTAGGGGCTGGAAACACCATATATTTT.

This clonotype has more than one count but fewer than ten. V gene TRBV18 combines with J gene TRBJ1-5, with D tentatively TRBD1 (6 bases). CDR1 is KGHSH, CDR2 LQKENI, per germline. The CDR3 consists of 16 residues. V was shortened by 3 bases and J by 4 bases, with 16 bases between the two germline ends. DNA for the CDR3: TGTGCCAGCTCACCGGACGGACAGAAAGTAAATCAGCCCCAGCATTTT. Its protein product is CASSPDGQKVNQPQHF. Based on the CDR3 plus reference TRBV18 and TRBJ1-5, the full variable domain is NAGVMQNPRHLVRRRGQEARLRCSPMKGHSHVYWYRQLPEEGLKFMVYLQKENIIDESGMPKERFSAEFPKEGPSILRIQQVVRGDSAAYFCASSPDGQKVNQPQHFGDGTRLSIL.

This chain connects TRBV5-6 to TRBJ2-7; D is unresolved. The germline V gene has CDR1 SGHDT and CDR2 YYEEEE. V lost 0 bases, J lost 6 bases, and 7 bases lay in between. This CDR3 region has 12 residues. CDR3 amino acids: CASSLGRFEQYF. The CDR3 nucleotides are TGTGCCAGCAGCTTGGGAAGGTTCGAGCAGTACTTC.

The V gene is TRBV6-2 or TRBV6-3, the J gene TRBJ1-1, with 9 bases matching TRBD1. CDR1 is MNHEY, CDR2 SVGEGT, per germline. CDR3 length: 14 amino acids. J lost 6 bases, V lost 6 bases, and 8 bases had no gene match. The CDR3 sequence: CASRPGQGIAEAFF. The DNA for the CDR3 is TGTGCCAGCAGACCCGGACAGGGGATAGCTGAAGCTTTCTTT.

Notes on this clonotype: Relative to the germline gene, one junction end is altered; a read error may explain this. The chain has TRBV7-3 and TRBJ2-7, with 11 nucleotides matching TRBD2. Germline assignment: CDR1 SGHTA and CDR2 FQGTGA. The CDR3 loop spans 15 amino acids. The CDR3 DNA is TGTGCCAGAAGCTTAGGACTAGCGGGCCCCTACGAGCAGTACTTC. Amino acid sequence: CARSLGLAGPYEQYF.

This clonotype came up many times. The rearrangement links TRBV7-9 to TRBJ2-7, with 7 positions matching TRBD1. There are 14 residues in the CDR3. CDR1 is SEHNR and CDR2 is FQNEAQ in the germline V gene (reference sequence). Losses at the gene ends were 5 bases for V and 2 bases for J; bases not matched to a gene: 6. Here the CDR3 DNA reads TGTGCCAGCAGCCCTTCGACAGGGACCTACGAGCAGTACTTC. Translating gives CASSPSTGTYEQYF.

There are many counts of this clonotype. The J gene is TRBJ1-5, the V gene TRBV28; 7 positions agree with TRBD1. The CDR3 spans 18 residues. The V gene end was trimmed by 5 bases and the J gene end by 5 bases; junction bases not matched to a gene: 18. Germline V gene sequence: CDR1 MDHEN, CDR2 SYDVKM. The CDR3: CASSSLITTGYYHQPQHF. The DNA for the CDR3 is TGTGCCAGCAGTAGCCTTATAACGACAGGGTATTATCATCAGCCCCAGCATTTT.

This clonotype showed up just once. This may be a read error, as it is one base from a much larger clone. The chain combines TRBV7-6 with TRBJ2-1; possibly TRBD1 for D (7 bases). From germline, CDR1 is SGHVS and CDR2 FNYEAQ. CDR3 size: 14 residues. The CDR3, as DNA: TGTGCCAGCAGCGACAGGGCGGGGATCAATGAGCGGTTCTTC. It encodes CASSDRAGINERFF. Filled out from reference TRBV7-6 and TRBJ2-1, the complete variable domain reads GAGVSQSPRYKVTKRGQDVALRCDPISGHVSLYWYRQALGQGPEFLTYFNYEAQQDKSGLPNDRFSAERPEGSISTLTIQRTEQRDSAMYRCASSDRAGINERFFGPGTRLTVL.

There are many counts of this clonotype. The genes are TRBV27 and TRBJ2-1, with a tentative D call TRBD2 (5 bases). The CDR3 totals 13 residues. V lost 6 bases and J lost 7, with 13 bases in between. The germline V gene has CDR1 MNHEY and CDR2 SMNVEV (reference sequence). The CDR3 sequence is CASSPLGRNEQFF. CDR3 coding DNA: TGTGCCAGCAGCCCACTAGGACGGAATGAGCAGTTCTTC.

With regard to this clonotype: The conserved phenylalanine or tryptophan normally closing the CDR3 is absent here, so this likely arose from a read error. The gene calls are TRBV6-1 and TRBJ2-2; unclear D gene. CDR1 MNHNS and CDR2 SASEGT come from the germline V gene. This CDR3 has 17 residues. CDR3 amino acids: CASSEAAGLANTGELFY. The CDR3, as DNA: TGTGCAAGCAGTGAAGCCGCAGGCTTAGCCAACACCGGGGAGCTGTTTTAT.

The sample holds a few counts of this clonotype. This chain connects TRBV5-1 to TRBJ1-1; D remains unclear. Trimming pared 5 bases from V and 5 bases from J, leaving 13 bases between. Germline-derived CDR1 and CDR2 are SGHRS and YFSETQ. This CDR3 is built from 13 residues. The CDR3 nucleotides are TGCGCCAGCAGGCTCGGCGGCAGTACTGAAGCTTTCTTT. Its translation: CASRLGGSTEAFF.

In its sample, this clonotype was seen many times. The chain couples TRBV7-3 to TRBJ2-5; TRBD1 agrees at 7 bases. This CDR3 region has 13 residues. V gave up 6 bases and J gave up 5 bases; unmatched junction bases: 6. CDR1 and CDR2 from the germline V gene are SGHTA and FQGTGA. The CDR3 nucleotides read TGTGCCAGCAGTCCCGACAGGGTGGAGACCCAGTACTTC. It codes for CASSPDRVETQYF.

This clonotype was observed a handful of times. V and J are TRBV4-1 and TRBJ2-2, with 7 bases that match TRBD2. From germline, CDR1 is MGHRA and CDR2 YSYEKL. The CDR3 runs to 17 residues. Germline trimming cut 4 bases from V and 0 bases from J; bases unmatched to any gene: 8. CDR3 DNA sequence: TGCGCCAGCAGCCTTCGACAACGGGGGGCGAACACCGGGGAGCTGTTTTTT. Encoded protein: CASSLRQRGANTGELFF.

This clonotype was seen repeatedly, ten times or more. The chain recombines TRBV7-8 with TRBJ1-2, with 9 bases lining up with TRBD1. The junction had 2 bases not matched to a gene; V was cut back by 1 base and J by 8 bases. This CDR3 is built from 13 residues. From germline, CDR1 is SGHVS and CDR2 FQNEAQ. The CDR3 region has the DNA TGTGCCAGCAGCTTAGGGGGACAGGGCGGCTACACCTTC. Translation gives CASSLGGQGGYTF.

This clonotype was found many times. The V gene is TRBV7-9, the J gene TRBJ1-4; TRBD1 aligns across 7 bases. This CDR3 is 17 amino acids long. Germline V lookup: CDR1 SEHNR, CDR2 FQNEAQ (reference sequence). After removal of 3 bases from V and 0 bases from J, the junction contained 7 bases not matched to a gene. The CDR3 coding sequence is TGTGCCAGCAGCTTGGGGACAGACACTCCAACTAATGAAAAACTGTTTTTT. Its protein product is CASSLGTDTPTNEKLFF.

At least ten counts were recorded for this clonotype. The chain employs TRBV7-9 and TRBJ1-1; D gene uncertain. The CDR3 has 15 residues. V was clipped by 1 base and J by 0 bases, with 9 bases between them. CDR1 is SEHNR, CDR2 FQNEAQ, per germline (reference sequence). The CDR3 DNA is TGTGCCAGCAGCTTAGTCCCGGGGATGAACACTGAAGCTTTCTTT. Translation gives CASSLVPGMNTEAFF.